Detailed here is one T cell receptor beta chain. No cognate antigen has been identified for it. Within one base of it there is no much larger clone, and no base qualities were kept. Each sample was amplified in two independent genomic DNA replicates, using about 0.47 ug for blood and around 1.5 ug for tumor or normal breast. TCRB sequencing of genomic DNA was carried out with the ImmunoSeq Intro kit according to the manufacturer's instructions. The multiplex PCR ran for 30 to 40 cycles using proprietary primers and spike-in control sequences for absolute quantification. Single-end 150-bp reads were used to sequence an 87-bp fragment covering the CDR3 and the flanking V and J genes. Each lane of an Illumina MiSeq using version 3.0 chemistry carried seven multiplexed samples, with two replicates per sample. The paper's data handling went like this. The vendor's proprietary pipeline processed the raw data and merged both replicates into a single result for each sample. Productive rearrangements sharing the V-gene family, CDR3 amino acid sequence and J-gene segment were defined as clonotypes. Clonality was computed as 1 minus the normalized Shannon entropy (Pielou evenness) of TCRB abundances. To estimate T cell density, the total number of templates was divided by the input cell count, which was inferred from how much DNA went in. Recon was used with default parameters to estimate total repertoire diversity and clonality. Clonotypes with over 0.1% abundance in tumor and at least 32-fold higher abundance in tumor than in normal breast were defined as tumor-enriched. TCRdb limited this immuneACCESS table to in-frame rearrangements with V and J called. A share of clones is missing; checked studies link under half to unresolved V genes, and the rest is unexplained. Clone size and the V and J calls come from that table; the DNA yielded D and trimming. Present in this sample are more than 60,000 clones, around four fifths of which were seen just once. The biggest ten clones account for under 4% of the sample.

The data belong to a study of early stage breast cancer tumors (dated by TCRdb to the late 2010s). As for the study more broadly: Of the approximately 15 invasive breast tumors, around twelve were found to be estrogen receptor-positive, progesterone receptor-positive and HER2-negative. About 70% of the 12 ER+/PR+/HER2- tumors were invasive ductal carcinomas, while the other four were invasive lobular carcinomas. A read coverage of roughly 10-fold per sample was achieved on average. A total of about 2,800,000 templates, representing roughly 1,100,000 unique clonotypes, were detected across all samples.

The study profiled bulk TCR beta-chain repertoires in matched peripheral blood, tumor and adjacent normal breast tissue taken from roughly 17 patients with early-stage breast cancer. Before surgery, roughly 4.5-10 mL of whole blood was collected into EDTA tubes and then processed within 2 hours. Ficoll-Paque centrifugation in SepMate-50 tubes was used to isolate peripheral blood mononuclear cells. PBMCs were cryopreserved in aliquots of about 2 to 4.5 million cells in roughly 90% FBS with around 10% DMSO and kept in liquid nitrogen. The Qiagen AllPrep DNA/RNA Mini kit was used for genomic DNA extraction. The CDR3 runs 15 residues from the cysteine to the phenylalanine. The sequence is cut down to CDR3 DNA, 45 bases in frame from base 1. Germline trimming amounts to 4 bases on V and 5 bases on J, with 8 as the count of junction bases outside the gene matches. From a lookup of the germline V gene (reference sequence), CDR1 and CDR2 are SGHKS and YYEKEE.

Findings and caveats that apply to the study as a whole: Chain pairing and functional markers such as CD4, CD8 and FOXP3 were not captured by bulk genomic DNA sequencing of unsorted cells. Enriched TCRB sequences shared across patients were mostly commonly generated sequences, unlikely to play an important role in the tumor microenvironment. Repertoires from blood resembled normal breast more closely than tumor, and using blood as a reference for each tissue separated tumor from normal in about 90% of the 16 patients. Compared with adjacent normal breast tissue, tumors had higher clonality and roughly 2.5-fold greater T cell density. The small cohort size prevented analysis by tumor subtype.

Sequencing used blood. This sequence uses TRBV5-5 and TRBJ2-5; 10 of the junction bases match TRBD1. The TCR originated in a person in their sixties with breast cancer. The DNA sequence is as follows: TGTGCCAGCAGCCCCGGGACAGGGGCGGGGGAGACCCAGTACTTC. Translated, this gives CASSPGTGAGETQYF.